The 6 T cell receptor beta chains given below trace back to one sample, sequenced in a study of identical twins. TCRdb processed the 5' RACE reads anew with MiXCR; each CDR3 protein has one entry. There are around 490,000 distinct CDR3 sequences in the sample; 13% to 15% occur only once, and approximately 1% lies in the top ten. The sample also formed part of further work on yellow fever vaccine responses in identical twins.

Sequencing input: CD4+ T cells sorted from blood. The receptors shown here come from a woman between 18 and 29 years old in good health.

The DNA for the CDR3 is TGTGCCTTCAGGGGATTGGCTGAAGCTTTCTTT. Its translation is CAFRGLAEAFF. The chain joins TRBV30 to TRBJ1-1, with D tentatively TRBD1 (6 bases). Trimming cost V 7 bases and J 6 bases, with 12 bases left between them. The germline gives CDR1 GTSNPN, CDR2 SVGIG (reference sequence). CDR3 length: 11 residues.

The chain is built from TRBV4-3 and TRBJ2-7; 8 bases match TRBD1. The CDR3 totals 16 residues. Germline V gene data show CDR1 as LGHNA and CDR2 as YSLEER. With 0 bases clipped from V and 0 bases from J, the junction kept 4 bases outside the gene matches. CDR3 residues: CASSQDLGQGSYEQYF. The CDR3 DNA is TGCGCCAGCAGCCAAGATCTAGGACAGGGCTCCTACGAGCAGTACTTC.

The V and J genes are TRBV6-1 and TRBJ2-2; 13 nucleotides match TRBD2. The CDR3 covers 17 residues. Germline CDR1 MNHNS, CDR2 SASEGT. V shed 7 bases, J shed 5 bases, and the junction held 10 bases outside the gene matches. CDR3 bases: TGTGCCAGCACCGGACTAGCGGGAGCCTCCAGGACCGGGGAGCTGTTTTTT. It translates to CASTGLAGASRTGELFF.

In its sample, this clonotype was seen a few times. The chain uses TRBV10-3 and TRBJ1-5; D gene ambiguous. Trimming removed 3 bases at V and 2 bases at J, with 17 bases between. This CDR3 is built from 17 residues. The germline CDR1 and CDR2 sequences are ENHRY and SYGVKD. The CDR3 nucleotides are TGTGCCATCAGTGACAGCGTGAAGCACGGTGGCAATCAGCCCCAGCATTTT. It is translated as CAISDSVKHGGNQPQHF.

This clonotype was seen a few times. This chain joins TRBV5-1 and TRBJ2-2; 8 positions match TRBD1. Germline lookup yields CDR1 SGHRS and CDR2 YFSETQ. The CDR3 contains 16 residues. J was trimmed by 2 bases and V by 7 bases; bases with no gene match: 10. The CDR3 DNA reads as TGCGCCAGCTTCCTCGGGACAGGTTATAACACCGGGGAGCTGTTTTTT. Its translation: CASFLGTGYNTGELFF.

This clonotype was observed a handful of times. This sequence joins TRBV28 and TRBJ2-1; a possible D gene is TRBD1 (6 bases). V gave up 5 bases and J gave up 2 bases, with 13 bases separating them. From germline, CDR1 is MDHEN and CDR2 SYDVKM. This CDR3 comprises 15 residues. The CDR3 DNA reads TGTGCCAGCAGTCTTCCACAGGGCACCTACAATGAGCAGTTCTTC. Residues: CASSLPQGTYNEQFF.